This is a list of T cell receptor beta chains from one sample in a study of human T cells and chemical hapten exposure. One entry per CDR3 protein results from TCRdb running MiXCR on the RACE reads. In the table there are fewer than 400,000 distinct CDR3 sequences, around 7% of which are singletons. Sample: whole blood, taken in connection with sensitization to the hapten diphenylcyclopropenone (DPC). The receptor set was obtained from a woman aged 18 to 35 with alopecia areata. Some clones in this sample may be carry-over from other donors' samples. CDR3s include the opening cysteine and the closing phenylalanine or tryptophan. Fields, in order: CDR3 length, clone size, V gene, D gene, J gene, CDR3 DNA, CDR3 protein. The D gene is left open where the match is weak. Clone size is given for some rows only: seen once, a few or many times, or a class if the clone is expanded.

length: 14
size: few
V: TRBV20-1
D: TRBD1
J: TRBJ2-2
DNA: TGCAGTGCTTACCCCAGGGGGAGAACCGGGGAGCTGTTTTTT
CDR3: CSAYPRGRTGELFF

length: 14
size: many
V: TRBV7-8
D: TRBD2
J: TRBJ2-5
DNA: TGTGCCAGCAGCGATAAGCGGGGCCAAGAGACCCAGTACTTC
CDR3: CASSDKRGQETQYF

length: 12
size: few
V: TRBV12-3/TRBV12-4
D: TRBD1
J: TRBJ2-1
DNA: TGTGCCAGCAGTTTAATCGACAGGGGGGTATTCTTC
CDR3: CASSLIDRGVFF

length: 16
size: many
V: TRBV6-2/TRBV6-3
D: TRBD1
J: TRBJ1-1
DNA: TGTGCCAGCAGTTCTAACAGGGGAAAAGAGAACACTGAAGCTTTCTTT
CDR3: CASSSNRGKENTEAFF

length: 15
size: -
V: TRBV18
D: -
J: TRBJ1-1
DNA: TGTGCCAGCTCACCAGCGGGCCTTGGGGGCACTGAAGCTTTCTTT
CDR3: CASSPAGLGGTEAFF

length: 14
size: many
V: TRBV7-3
D: TRBD1
J: TRBJ1-6
DNA: TGTGCCAGCAGCTTAGACAGGGGGAGATCACCCCTCCACTTT
CDR3: CASSLDRGRSPLHF

length: 17
size: few
V: TRBV6-4
D: TRBD2
J: TRBJ2-3
DNA: TGTGCCAGCAGTGACGGGACTAGCGGGGGGGCCGCAGATACGCAGTATTTT
CDR3: CASSDGTSGGAADTQYF

length: 16
size: -
V: TRBV18
D: TRBD2
J: TRBJ2-3
DNA: TGTGCCAGCTCACCAGCTCTAGCGGGGCGCACAGATACGCAGTATTTT
CDR3: CASSPALAGRTDTQYF

length: 13
size: -
V: TRBV4-3
D: -
J: TRBJ2-2
DNA: TGCGCCAGCAGCCGTAGCAGCACCGGGGAGCTGTTTTTT
CDR3: CASSRSSTGELFF

length: 13
size: -
V: TRBV3-1
D: -
J: TRBJ1-6
DNA: TGTGCCAGCAGCCAAGTTCTGAATTCACCCCTCCACTTT
CDR3: CASSQVLNSPLHF

length: 18
size: -
V: TRBV6-6
D: -
J: TRBJ1-5
DNA: TGTGCCAGCAGTTTCTTTTCGGGGGGGCGTGGAACGGGACAGCCCCAGCATTTT
CDR3: CASSFFSGGRGTGQPQHF